Presented here are 13 T cell receptor beta chains from one specimen sequenced in a study of OX40 agonist ivuxolimab in advanced cancers. Assay: immunoSEQ multiplex PCR; the TCRdb copy retains only in-frame clones and omits some. The sample carries tens of thousands of clones, 88% recorded once. Sample: CD4+ or CD8+ T cells sorted from blood, taken in a trial of the OX40 agonist ivuxolimab. These receptors were obtained from an adult with an advanced solid tumor such as melanoma, head and neck, liver or kidney cancer.

The V call is TRBV6-5, the J call TRBJ1-2; perhaps TRBD1 as D (6 bases). V was clipped by 5 bases and J by 4 bases, with 11 bases between them. Germline CDR1 and CDR2: MNHEY and SVGAGI. CDR3 length: 13 residues. The CDR3 here is CASSRDNVYGYTF. As DNA, the CDR3 is TGTGCCAGCAGTCGGGACAACGTCTATGGCTACACCTTC.

V is TRBV5-5 and J is TRBJ2-6; D is undetermined. Germline-derived CDR1 and CDR2 are SGHKS and YYEKEE (reference sequence). This CDR3 has 15 residues. V was cut by 0 bases and J by 5 bases, with 9 bases left in between. CDR3 sequence: CASSLVERRANVLTF. The CDR3 nucleotides read TGTGCCAGCAGCTTGGTCGAACGACGGGCCAACGTCCTGACTTTC.

The rearrangement joins TRBV5-1 to TRBJ2-5; 8 nucleotides align to TRBD1. The last part of the DNA fits TRBJ2-7 better; the J call may be wrong. This CDR3 is 14 amino acids long. Germline values: CDR1 SGHRS, CDR2 YFSETQ. The CDR3 reads CASRSQGASYEQYF. The CDR3, as DNA: TGCGCCAGCAGATCCCAGGGGGCATCCTACGAGCAGTACTTC.

The V gene is TRBV6-5, the J gene TRBJ2-7; D uncertain. The CDR3 has 13 residues. The germline V and J ends were trimmed by 6 bases and 3 bases, with 12 bases remaining between them. From germline, CDR1 is MNHEY and CDR2 SVGAGI. CDR3 residues: CASSRKGDYEQYF. The DNA for the CDR3 is TGTGCCAGCAGCCGCAAAGGTGACTACGAGCAGTACTTC.

This clone was picked up one time. The chain has TRBV28 and TRBJ2-1, with 8 bases fitting TRBD2. Germline V lookup: CDR1 MDHEN, CDR2 SYDVKM. J gave up 0 bases and V 4 bases, and 11 bases lay outside the gene matches. This CDR3 is 18 amino acids long. CDR3 DNA: TGTGCCAGCAGTTCGCTTGGACTAGCTGCTAGCTCCTACAATGAGCAGTTCTTC. Translation gives CASSSLGLAASSYNEQFF.

The CDR3 DNA reads as TGTGCCAGCAGCGAGGACAGGGGTTGGGCTCAGCCCCAGCATTTT. This sequence encodes CASSEDRGWAQPQHF. The chain combines TRBV6-1 with TRBJ1-5; 9 bases match TRBD1. V was pared by 6 bases and J by 6 bases, with 9 bases of the junction left unmatched. CDR1 is MNHNS and CDR2 is SASEGT in the germline V gene. The length of the CDR3 is 15 residues.

The V gene is TRBV5-1, the J gene TRBJ2-5; TRBD2 aligns across 8 bases. Germline V gives CDR1 SGHRS, CDR2 YFSETQ. The CDR3 is made up of 15 amino acids. The trim removed 0 bases at V and 9 bases at J, leaving 10 bases unmatched. The CDR3 here is CASSLVAAGAGAQYF. CDR3 DNA: TGCGCCAGCAGCTTGGTAGCGGCCGGAGCGGGGGCCCAGTACTTC.

This rearrangement joins TRBV9 to TRBJ2-3; 11 bases are a match to TRBD2. The CDR3 is made up of 24 amino acids. V shed 0 bases and J 0 bases; nucleotides not matched to a gene: 24. From germline, CDR1 is SGDLS and CDR2 YYNGEE. The CDR3 nucleotides read TGTGCCAGCAGCGTAGAAGTTGGACAGAAGGGACTAGCGGTAGGCCCCCCAAGCACAGATACGCAGTATTTT. It codes for CASSVEVGQKGLAVGPPSTDTQYF.

V usage is TRBV16 and J usage is TRBJ1-5, with no clear D. The germline V gene has CDR1 KGHSY and CDR2 FQNENV. This CDR3 has 15 amino acids. Between the trimmed V and J ends, which lost 4 bases and 0 bases, there was a span of 10 bases. The CDR3 here is CASSPDGDSNQPQHF. The CDR3 coding sequence is TGTGCCAGCAGCCCCGACGGAGATAGCAATCAGCCCCAGCATTTT.

The chain recombines TRBV6-6 with TRBJ1-2; D perhaps matches TRBD1 (5 bases). V was pared by 3 bases and J by 5 bases, with 10 bases between. The germline V gene encodes CDR1 MNHNY and CDR2 SVGAGI (reference sequence). This CDR3 contains 13 residues. CDR3 amino acids: CASSYPGGYGYTF. The CDR3 DNA follows: TGTGCCAGCAGTTATCCCGGGGGATATGGCTACACCTTC.

The rearrangement joins TRBV11-2 to TRBJ1-6; D remains unclear. Per the germline V gene, CDR1 is SGHAT and CDR2 is FQNNGV. Trimming took 0 bases from V and 3 from J, leaving 15 bases between them. The CDR3 runs to 18 residues. The CDR3 here is CASSLERSPSNYNSPLHF. The CDR3 bases are TGTGCCAGCAGCTTAGAACGTTCCCCTTCCAACTATAATTCACCCCTCCACTTT.

The CDR3 DNA follows: TGTGCCAGTAGATCCGGGACTAGCGGGCACGAGCAGTACTTC. The encoded protein is CASRSGTSGHEQYF. The chain has TRBV19 and TRBJ2-7, with TRBD2 identical over 12 bases. Trimming cost V 6 bases and J 5 bases; bases outside gene matches: 5. The CDR3 totals 14 residues. Germline V gene sequence: CDR1 LNHDA, CDR2 SQIVND (reference sequence).

The gene calls are TRBV4-1 and TRBJ2-2; maybe TRBD2 (6 bases). Germline V CDR1 and CDR2: MGHRA, YSYEKL. Trimming left V 0 bases short and J 0 bases short, with 11 bases between. This CDR3 has 17 amino acids. CDR3 DNA sequence: TGCGCCAGCAGCCAAGATGGTTCGGGAGCGAACACCGGGGAGCTGTTTTTT. Its protein product is CASSQDGSGANTGELFF.